A selection of T cell receptor beta chains follows, all from one sample in a study of blood T cell repertoires in COVID-19. The table came from immunoSEQ multiplex PCR; TCRdb's copy has only in-frame clones and leaves some out. The sample has 330,000 or so clones; around nine tenths are singletons. Sequenced sample: peripheral blood. Every receptor here comes from a woman in her sixties with COVID-19, enrolled during active disease. Both conserved end residues are part of each CDR3. The order of the fields is D gene, V gene, clone size, J gene, CDR3 protein, CDR3 DNA. D genes are given only for firm matches. Clone size is shown for a subset of rows, as once, few, many or a class of expanded clone.

.	TRBV7-4	few	TRBJ2-7	CASSLLFDEQYF	TGTGCCAGCAGCCTACTCTTCGACGAGCAGTACTTC
.	TRBV5-1	.	TRBJ1-1	CASSLGVTGRMNTEAFF	TGCGCCAGCAGCCTGGGGGTCACAGGGCGGATGAACACTGAAGCTTTCTTT
TRBD1	TRBV4-2	.	TRBJ1-1	CASRGQGAIGDTEAFF	TGTGCCAGCCGAGGACAGGGGGCGATTGGGGACACTGAAGCTTTCTTT
.	TRBV28	.	TRBJ1-5	CASRGSGVLVQPQHF	TGTGCCAGCAGGGGGAGCGGGGTACTGGTCCAGCCCCAGCATTTT
TRBD1	TRBV5-1	.	TRBJ1-1	CASRPGGVRNTEAFF	TGCGCCAGCAGGCCAGGGGGCGTCCGGAACACTGAAGCTTTCTTT
TRBD1	TRBV29-1	.	TRBJ2-1	CSVARGRFNEQFF	TGCAGCGTGGCCAGGGGGCGCTTCAATGAGCAGTTCTTC
TRBD1	TRBV5-1	.	TRBJ2-2	CASSLGQGDQGELFF	TGCGCCAGCAGCTTGGGACAGGGGGACCAAGGGGAGCTGTTTTTT
.	TRBV2	few	TRBJ2-5	CASSEKQGVVSTQYF	TGTGCCAGCAGTGAGAAACAGGGAGTAGTGTCGACCCAGTACTTC
.	TRBV10-3	.	TRBJ1-6	CAISAARTGSSYNSPLHF	TGTGCCATCAGTGCTGCGAGAACAGGGAGCTCCTATAATTCACCCCTCCACTTT
TRBD1	TRBV6-5	.	TRBJ2-6	CASSYRGPGANVLTF	TGTGCCAGCAGTTACAGGGGGCCTGGGGCCAACGTCCTGACTTTC
TRBD2	TRBV6-2/TRBV6-3	.	TRBJ2-1	CASSYKWTSGSVNEQFF	TGTGCCAGCAGTTACAAGTGGACTAGCGGGTCAGTCAATGAGCAGTTCTTC
TRBD1	TRBV7-9	.	TRBJ2-3	CASHYRGNPDTQYF	TGTGCCAGCCACTACAGGGGGAACCCAGATACGCAGTATTTT
.	TRBV5-1	.	TRBJ2-2	CASSYGQIVAGELFF	TGCGCCAGCAGCTATGGACAGATTGTTGCCGGGGAGCTGTTTTTT
.	TRBV5-1	.	TRBJ2-1	CASSFGTRNEQFF	TGCGCCAGCAGCTTTGGGACAAGGAATGAGCAGTTCTTC
.	TRBV10-3	.	TRBJ1-4	CAISARGMEKLFF	TGTGCCATCAGTGCCCGGGGGATGGAAAAACTGTTTTTT
.	TRBV5-5	.	TRBJ1-5	CASSLSPGSNQPQHF	TGTGCCAGCAGCTTAAGCCCGGGAAGCAATCAGCCCCAGCATTTT
TRBD1	TRBV5-1	few	TRBJ2-7	CASSAPGQGVDEQYF	TGCGCCAGCAGCGCACCGGGACAGGGTGTGGACGAGCAGTACTTC
.	TRBV24-1	.	TRBJ2-1	CATGGPSHEQFF	TGTGCCACCGGGGGCCCTTCGCATGAGCAGTTCTTC
.	TRBV10-3	.	TRBJ1-2	CAISEGGVYGYTF	TGTGCCATCAGCGAAGGGGGGGTCTATGGCTACACCTTC
.	TRBV7-3	.	TRBJ2-2	CASSLRRGPNTGELFF	TGTGCCAGCAGCTTACGGCGGGGACCGAACACCGGGGAGCTGTTTTTT
.	TRBV6-5	.	TRBJ1-2	CASSYAPTANYGYTF	TGTGCCAGCAGTTACGCCCCAACAGCTAACTATGGCTACACCTTC
TRBD2	TRBV6-4	once	TRBJ2-5	CASSDRFGGGKETQYF	TGTGCCAGCAGTGACAGGTTCGGGGGGGGCAAAGAGACCCAGTACTTC
TRBD1	TRBV10-3	.	TRBJ1-2	CAISDLTGAPNYGYTF	TGTGCCATCAGTGATTTAACAGGGGCACCTAACTATGGCTACACCTTC
.	TRBV11-1	.	TRBJ1-5	CASSLGTNQPQHF	TGTGCCAGCAGCTTGGGGACAAATCAGCCCCAGCATTTT
.	TRBV5-6	.	TRBJ1-1	CASSRWMGGTEAFF	TGTGCCAGCAGCCGTTGGATGGGGGGAACTGAAGCTTTCTTT
TRBD1	TRBV5-1	.	TRBJ1-1	CASSPRQGRNTEAFF	TGCGCCAGCAGCCCTCGACAGGGAAGGAACACTGAAGCTTTCTTT
.	TRBV5-8	.	TRBJ1-1	CASSWGGSLRTEAFF	TGTGCCAGCAGCTGGGGGGGGAGTCTTCGGACTGAAGCTTTCTTT
TRBD1	TRBV5-1	.	TRBJ1-2	CASSWRGQFGDYGYTF	TGCGCCAGCAGCTGGAGGGGACAGTTTGGGGACTATGGCTACACCTTC
.	TRBV18	.	TRBJ2-1	CASSPRLVTDEQFF	TGTGCCAGCTCACCAAGGCTAGTAACCGATGAGCAGTTCTTC
TRBD1	TRBV28	few	TRBJ2-3	CASSQGQGRTDTQYF	TGTGCCAGCAGCCAGGGACAGGGAAGAACAGATACGCAGTATTTT
.	TRBV2	.	TRBJ1-1	CASRAGGSAFF	TGTGCCAGCAGGGCTGGAGGGAGTGCTTTCTTT
.	TRBV19	.	TRBJ1-2	CASSIGTADYGYTF	TGTGCCAGTAGTATAGGGACAGCGGACTATGGCTACACCTTC
.	TRBV11-2	.	TRBJ1-5	CASSSFTGINQPQHF	TGTGCCAGCAGCTCGTTTACAGGGATTAATCAGCCCCAGCATTTT
.	TRBV6-5	.	TRBJ1-2	CASSPSRGFSYGYTF	TGTGCCAGCAGTCCCAGCAGGGGTTTCTCCTATGGCTACACCTTC
TRBD2	TRBV3-1/TRBV3-2	.	TRBJ2-3	CASSPGGGADTQYF	TGTGCCAGCAGCCCCGGGGGGGGAGCAGATACGCAGTATTTT
.	TRBV24-1	.	TRBJ2-5	CATSDPRDGPSGAQYF	TGTGCCACCAGTGACCCCCGGGACGGGCCTTCGGGGGCCCAGTACTTC
TRBD1	TRBV7-3	.	TRBJ1-1	CASSTTGEEGTEAFF	TGTGCCAGCAGCACGACAGGGGAGGAAGGGACTGAAGCTTTCTTT
.	TRBV5-6	once	TRBJ1-2	CASSEGVGYTF	TGTGCCAGCAGTGAAGGAGTCGGCTACACCTTC